The entry below describes one T cell receptor beta chain. In the original analysis: Amplification from reference gene primers served as the basis for estimated nucleated cell counts. TCRdb's copy holds only in-frame clones and misses some; the assay was immunoSEQ multiplex PCR. V and J calls plus clone size are reproduced from that table; the DNA served to infer D and trimming. Here the sample spans about 270,000 clones, roughly four fifths being singletons. Germline CDR1 KGHSH, CDR2 LQKENI. The CDR3 contains 13 residues. The V end was cut by 6 bases, the J end by 1 base, with 9 bases between. The source of the sample is a study of blood T cell repertoires in COVID-19. Study overall: Acute and convalescent COVID-19 samples came from the United States, Italy and Spain. In each case, the material was cDNA or gDNA derived from T cells, B-cell-depleted T cells, or PBMCs.

The sample taken for sequencing was peripheral blood. The chain has TRBV18 and TRBJ2-5; tentatively, D is TRBD2 (6 bases). This receptor was taken from a woman in her fifties or sixties who had recovered from COVID-19. The DNA of the CDR3 is TGTGCCAGCTCTAGGGACTTCCAAGAGACCCAGTACTTC. The encoded protein is CASSRDFQETQYF. Combining the CDR3 with reference TRBV18 and TRBJ2-5 gives the whole variable domain NAGVMQNPRHLVRRRGQEARLRCSPMKGHSHVYWYRQLPEEGLKFMVYLQKENIIDESGMPKERFSAEFPKEGPSILRIQQVVRGDSAAYFCASSRDFQETQYFGPGTRLLVL.